The entry below describes one T cell receptor (beta chain). Its antigen specificity is not known. No base quality information exists; no much larger clone differs at one position. These data belong to a study of blood T cell repertoires in COVID-19 (dated by TCRdb to about 2020). Study-wide context: Samples covering the acute and convalescent phases of COVID-19 were provided by collaborators in the United States, Italy and Spain. The prospective study material was composed of cDNA or gDNA derived from T cells, B-cell-depleted T cells, or PBMCs. Subjects who had been exposed to COVID-19, were actively infected with it, or had recovered from it provided the deeply sampled blood TCRbeta repertoires that made up the dataset. A freely available public database, intended as a resource for researchers studying the immune response to SARS-CoV-2, is where the repertoires were released. Samples came from the ongoing ImmuneRACE study (first 160 participants) plus 1,254 subjects from 6 global collaborators. The sample metadata nearly always contained a de-identified subject ID, COVID-19 status, age in years and sex. Where HLA class I and class II types were available, the types were taken from metadata supplied by the sample provider, not from assay-based typing. Study-wide findings and limitations: The amount of clinical and demographic metadata varied by source and participant and was provided uncurated.

Collaborating institutions collected whole blood in K2EDTA tubes following their own protocols. For TCRbeta analysis, collaborators shipped samples in one of three forms: frozen whole blood, isolated PBMCs, or DNA extracted from either of those sample types. TCRbeta CDR3 regions were amplified from genomic DNA by means of the immunoSEQ Assay, a bias-controlled multiplex PCR. Turning to the authors' computational methods: The number of nucleated cells in each sample was estimated from the amplification of reference gene primers within the assay. Sequence reads were collapsed and filtered to measure the absolute abundance of every unique TCRbeta CDR3 rearrangement. For each sample, productive Simpson clonality was calculated as the square root of Simpson's diversity index across productive rearrangements. The clones in this table, taken by TCRdb from immuneACCESS, are in-frame only. Not every clone is retained; where verified, under half of the shortfall comes from an unresolved V gene, and the cause of the rest is unknown. That table gives V, J and clone size, and the DNA gave D and trimming. This sample holds about 230,000 clones; approximately 82% were observed only once. The ten most abundant clones make up 2.6% of the sample.

Sequenced material: peripheral blood. This TCR was recovered from a woman between 70 and 85 years old with active or convalescent COVID-19.

The sequenced DNA is TGCGCCAGCAGCCAAGGCCCTGGACATAGCCGCAATCAGCCCCAGCATTTT. Translated, this gives CASSQGPGHSRNQPQHF. The sequence is built from TRBV4-1 and TRBJ1-5; the D region possibly corresponds to TRBD1 (5 bases align). CDR1 and CDR2, per the germline V gene, are MGHRA and YSYEKL. V lost 1 base and J lost 2 bases; the stretch between them is 15 bases long. The CDR3 starts with the cysteine, ends with the phenylalanine, and has 17 residues. Left in the record is the CDR3 DNA by itself, 51 bases read in frame from the first base.